The 32 T cell receptor beta chains given below trace back to one sample, sequenced in a study of regulatory T cells in long-lasting Graves disease. The TCR beta library used iRepertoire HTBI primers with Arm-PCR amplification of CDR3. TCRdb itself ran the multiplex PCR reads through MiXCR, one entry per CDR3 protein. Of some 250,000 distinct CDR3 sequences listed, 18% were seen once; the top ten hold less than 15%. As for time point: newly diagnosed GD, antithyroid drugs for less than 3 months. Scientists built the TCR library using RNA that was extracted from PBMCs. This sample also belongs to another study, concerning T cells in Graves' hyperthyroidism and ophthalmopathy.

The input for sequencing was peripheral blood mononuclear cells (PBMCs), taken at new diagnosis, from a patient treated with antithyroid drugs. Receptors originate from a woman aged 25 to 39 with Graves disease.

The V call is TRBV20-1, the J call TRBJ2-5; D may match TRBD1 or TRBD2 (6 bases each). V lost 5 bases to trimming and J lost 2 bases, with 15 bases between them. Germline loops: CDR1 DFQATT, CDR2 SNEGSKA (reference sequence). The CDR3 extends over 14 amino acids. This chain's CDR3 is CSADPAGTQETQYF. The CDR3 DNA reads as TGCAGTGCTGACCCGGCGGGGACACAAGAGACCCAGTACTTC.

This clonotype was detected ten times or more. The chain employs TRBV5-1 and TRBJ1-1, with unresolved D. Germline V gene lookup returns CDR1 SGHRS and CDR2 YFSETQ. V lost 6 bases and J 0 bases, leaving 21 bases between the germline ends. The CDR3 extends over 17 amino acids. The CDR3, as DNA: TGCGCCAGCACCAGCCTCGGCAGGTTCGAGATGAACACTGAAGCTTTCTTT. It yields the protein CASTSLGRFEMNTEAFF.

This rearrangement joins TRBV19 to TRBJ1-1, with D possibly being TRBD1 (5 bases). V shed 6 bases and J shed 3 bases, with 14 bases lying between them. This CDR3 contains 14 residues. The germline gives CDR1 LNHDA, CDR2 SQIVND (reference sequence). CDR3 bases: TGTGCCAGTAGAGAACACGGAGGGGACACTGAAGCTTTCTTT. Its translation: CASREHGGDTEAFF.

The chain uses TRBV2 and TRBJ2-1, with 8 nucleotides matching TRBD2. The CDR3 runs to 14 residues. V dropped 6 bases and J dropped 3; count of bases not matched to a gene: 4. Germline CDR1 SNHLY, CDR2 FYNNEI. CDR3 residues: CASRGTSGYNEQFF. DNA of the CDR3: TGTGCCAGCAGGGGCACTAGCGGCTACAATGAGCAGTTCTTC.

Comments on this clonotype: This probably arose from a read error, given a far larger clone one base away. V is TRBV11-2 and J is TRBJ2-7; no reliable D call. The CDR3 totals 14 residues. V lost 5 bases and J lost 4, with 15 bases in between. CDR1 SGHAT and CDR2 FQNNGV come from the germline V gene. The CDR3 nucleotides read TGTGCCAGCAGCACCCGGACCCAAATTTACGAGCAGTACTTC. Translating it yields CASSTRTQIYEQYF. Supplemented by reference TRBV11-2 and TRBJ2-7, the full variable domain reads EAGVAQSPRYKIIEKRQSVAFWCNPISGHATLYWYQQILGQGPKLLIQFQNNGVVDDSQLPKDRFSAERLKGVDSTLKIQPAKLEDSAVYLCASSTRTQIYEQYFGPGTRLTVT.

The V gene is TRBV11-2, the J gene TRBJ1-4; D remains unclear. This CDR3 is built from 15 residues. With 0 bases removed from V and 4 bases from J, the gap between germline ends came to 9 bases. Germline loops: CDR1 SGHAT, CDR2 FQNNGV. This CDR3 is CASSLDHALNEKLFF. The CDR3 DNA is TGTGCCAGCAGCTTAGATCACGCGCTTAATGAAAAACTGTTTTTT.

This clonotype was detected many times. V usage is TRBV6-1 and J usage is TRBJ1-1, with unresolved D. V lost 2 bases to trimming and J lost 11 bases, with 18 bases between them. This CDR3 contains 14 residues. CDR1 and CDR2 (germline): MNHNS, SASEGT. CDR3 coding DNA: TGTGCCAGCAGTGAATTTGTTGCCGGTTTCGAGGCTTTCTTT. It yields the protein CASSEFVAGFEAFF.

For this clonotype: A far bigger clonotype differs at one base, so this is likely a read error. The chain links TRBV11-3 to TRBJ2-7, with D maybe TRBD2 (7 bases). V was cut by 5 bases and J by 3 bases, with 17 bases left in between. Per germline, CDR1 SGHNT and CDR2 YENEEA. The CDR3 sequence is 15 residues long. CDR3 bases: TGTGCCAGCAGCGCAGGCGGCGGGGGCCTCTACGAGCAGTACTTC. Amino acids: CASSAGGGGLYEQYF. Full variable domain (missing parts from reference TRBV11-3 and TRBJ2-7): EAGVVQSPRYKIIEKKQPVAFWCNPISGHNTLYWYLQNLGQGPELLIRYENEEAVDDSQLPKDRFSAERLKGVDSTLKIQPAELGDSAVYLCASSAGGGGLYEQYFGPGTRLTVT.

This clonotype was recorded many times. The chain recombines TRBV6-1 with TRBJ2-2, with D unclear. Germline V gene sequence: CDR1 MNHNS, CDR2 SASEGT. V lost 6 bases and J lost 3, with 2 bases in between. CDR3 length equals 11 residues. The CDR3 nucleotides are TGTGCCAGCAGCGACACCGGGGAGCTGTTTTTT. Translating gives CASSDTGELFF.

For this clonotype: This likely stems from a read error, as it lies one base from a far larger clone. The chain uses TRBV11-1 and TRBJ1-2, with D unresolved. Germline V gene sequence: CDR1 SGHAT, CDR2 FQDESV (reference sequence). CDR3 length: 17 residues. V lost 1 base and J lost 6, with 21 bases in between. As DNA, the CDR3 is TGTGCCAGCAGCTTAGATGGTTCCATCGGGCGCGTGGATGGCTACACCTTC. This encodes CASSLDGSIGRVDGYTF.

This clonotype was seen at least ten times. This sequence joins TRBV12-3 or TRBV12-4 and TRBJ1-2, with TRBD1 matching 9 bases. V shed 6 bases and J 6 bases; nucleotides not matched to a gene: 8. This CDR3 is 14 amino acids long. In DNA, the CDR3 is TGTGCCAGCAGGTGGGACAGGGTATTGGATGGCTACACCTTC. This gives the protein CASRWDRVLDGYTF.

Many counts were recorded for this clonotype. V usage is TRBV28 and J usage is TRBJ1-2, with unresolved D. Trimming took off 6 bases at V and 7 bases at J, with 12 bases between the two ends. The germline V gene encodes CDR1 MDHEN and CDR2 SYDVKM. The CDR3 is 12 residues long. The CDR3 DNA is TGTGCCAGCAGACCCCGTGTCGTTGGCTACACCTTC. This encodes CASRPRVVGYTF.

The table lists this clonotype with many counts. The chain has TRBV18 and TRBJ1-2, with TRBD1 as a possible D gene (6 bases). The CDR3 is made up of 13 amino acids. The germline CDR1 and CDR2 sequences are KGHSH and LQKENI. V was cut by 1 base and J by 6 bases, with 9 bases left in between. The DNA for the CDR3 is TGTGCCAGCTCACCACGACAGGAGGATGGCTACACCTTC. This sequence encodes CASSPRQEDGYTF.

J is TRBJ2-1 and V is TRBV20-1; the match to TRBD1 covers 10 bases. Germline lookup yields CDR1 DFQATT and CDR2 SNEGSKA (reference sequence). There are 16 residues in the CDR3. With 0 bases clipped from V and 10 bases from J, the junction kept 12 bases outside the gene matches. The CDR3 loop reads CSARENRDRGWGEQFF. DNA of the CDR3: TGCAGTGCTAGAGAAAACCGGGACAGGGGTTGGGGCGAGCAGTTCTTC.

This clonotype was seen many times. Sequence at one end of the junction differs from germline and may be a read error. The chain employs TRBV5-5 and TRBJ1-6; 9 nucleotides line up with TRBD1. Germline CDR1 and CDR2: SGHKS and YYEKEE (reference sequence). CDR3 length: 15 residues. CDR3 bases: TGCGCCAGCAGCGAAGGGACAGGGCCAGGATCACCCCTCCACTTT. Its translation: CASSEGTGPGSPLHF. The complete variable domain, with remaining parts taken from reference TRBV5-5 and TRBJ1-6, reads DAGVTQSPTHLIKTRGQQVTLRCSPISGHKSVSWYQQVLGQGPQFIFQYYEKEERGRGNFPDRFSARQFPNYSSELNVNALLLGDSALYLCASSEGTGPGSPLHFGNGTRLTVT.

In its sample, this clonotype was seen many times. The V gene is TRBV2, the J gene TRBJ2-5, with no clear D. Germline lookup yields CDR1 SNHLY and CDR2 FYNNEI. CDR3 size: 14 residues. Trimming stripped 3 bases from V and 1 base from J, with 9 bases between. CDR3 in DNA: TGTGCCAGCAGTGAGATGCAATTCCAAGAGACCCAGTACTTC. Translated: CASSEMQFQETQYF.

This clonotype has a count of ten or more. The gene calls are TRBV25-1 and TRBJ1-1; D call uncertain. Germline V gene lookup returns CDR1 MGHDK and CDR2 SYGVNS. The CDR3 is made up of 15 amino acids. Between the trimmed V and J ends, which lost 4 bases and 4 bases, there was a span of 16 bases. This CDR3 is CASSAGGMSGTEAFF. The CDR3, as DNA: TGTGCCAGCAGTGCTGGTGGTATGAGTGGCACTGAAGCTTTCTTT.

This clonotype was picked up many times. V gene TRBV28 combines with J gene TRBJ2-3, with D possibly TRBD1 on 5 matching bases. Trimming shortened V by 4 bases and J by 5 bases, and 16 bases separated the two germline ends. This CDR3 has 15 amino acids. Germline V gene sequence: CDR1 MDHEN, CDR2 SYDVKM. CDR3 sequence reads: CASSSQTDAQDTQYF. Written as DNA, the CDR3 is TGTGCCAGCAGTTCCCAGACAGATGCGCAAGATACGCAGTATTTT.

Many counts were recorded for this clonotype. This chain connects TRBV20-1 to TRBJ1-1; D gene unclear. The length of the CDR3 is 12 residues. Trimming took 3 bases from V and 1 from J, leaving 6 bases between them. Germline V gene data show CDR1 as DFQATT and CDR2 as SNEGSKA (reference sequence). Here the CDR3 DNA reads TGCAGTGCTAGTTCCGGGAACACTGAAGCTTTCTTT. Translating gives CSASSGNTEAFF.

Ten or more counts support this clonotype. The gene calls are TRBV12-3 or TRBV12-4 and TRBJ1-1; D remains unclear. Deletions cut 3 bases from V and 7 bases from J, with 3 bases between. CDR3 length: 10 residues. CDR3 region: CASSLNEAFF. The CDR3 bases are TGTGCCAGCAGTTTGAATGAAGCTTTCTTT.

This clonotype was counted many times. The chain combines TRBV3-1 with TRBJ1-1; D may be TRBD1 (6 bases). V shed 3 bases and J shed 3 bases, with 14 bases lying between them. The CDR3 has 15 amino acids. Germline V gives CDR1 LGHDT, CDR2 YNNKEL (reference sequence). In nucleotides, the CDR3 is TGTGCCAGCAGCCAGGGACAAGTCTATGACACTGAAGCTTTCTTT. It yields the protein CASSQGQVYDTEAFF.

This clonotype showed up many times. This chain joins TRBV5-1 and TRBJ1-4; TRBD1 is a possible D gene (5 bases). The CDR3 runs 13 residues. Germline-derived CDR1 and CDR2 are SGHRS and YFSETQ. V gave up 4 bases and J gave up 8 bases, with 12 bases separating them. The CDR3 loop reads CASSPGGWEKLFF. In DNA form, the CDR3 reads TGCGCCAGCAGCCCGGGGGGATGGGAAAAACTGTTTTTT.

This clonotype was recorded at least ten times. The junction does not match germline at one end; this may be a read error. The V gene is TRBV20-1, the J gene TRBJ1-1; D not certain. In germline, CDR1 is DFQATT, CDR2 SNEGSKA (reference sequence). CDR3 length: 15 amino acids. The CDR3: CSARDPNLLGTEAFF. CDR3 nucleotides: TGCAGTGCTCGAGACCCTAATCTGTTGGGGACTGAAGCTTTCTTT.

This clonotype was seen many times. V gene TRBV6-2 or TRBV6-3 combines with J gene TRBJ2-7; D uncertain. Per the germline V gene, CDR1 is MNHEY and CDR2 is SVGEGT. CDR3 length equals 14 residues. Trimming cost V 6 bases and J 3 bases, with 15 bases left between them. Here the CDR3 DNA reads TGTGCCAGCAGCCTGAGGCCAGGTAGCTACGAGCAGTACTTC. Translated: CASSLRPGSYEQYF.

This clonotype was seen many times. The V gene is TRBV9, the J gene TRBJ2-5; 8 bases are a match to TRBD2. Trimming took 0 bases from V and 5 from J; bases not matched to a gene: 6. Germline loops: CDR1 SGDLS, CDR2 YYNGEE. The CDR3 sequence is 15 residues long. The CDR3 reads CASSVGEAGVETQYF. CDR3 bases: TGTGCCAGCAGCGTAGGAGAAGCGGGGGTTGAGACCCAGTACTTC. Full variable domain (missing parts from reference TRBV9 and TRBJ2-5): DSGVTQTPKHLITATGQRVTLRCSPRSGDLSVYWYQQSLDQGLQFLIQYYNGEERAKGNILERFSAQQFPDLHSELNLSSLELGDSALYFCASSVGEAGVETQYFGPGTRLLVL.

This clonotype was observed at least ten times. The chain joins TRBV3-1 to TRBJ1-4; maybe TRBD1 (6 bases). V was pared by 5 bases and J by 7 bases, with 14 bases between. This CDR3 spans 14 amino acids. The germline V gene encodes CDR1 LGHDT and CDR2 YNNKEL (reference sequence). CDR3 sequence reads: CASSSAGTPEKLFF. For the CDR3, the DNA is TGTGCCAGCAGCTCCGCCGGGACACCTGAAAAACTGTTTTTT.

V is TRBV10-3 and J is TRBJ2-2; tentatively, D is TRBD1 (5 bases). The germline V and J ends were trimmed by 3 bases and 7 bases, with 6 bases remaining between them. The CDR3 loop spans 12 amino acids. Germline lookup yields CDR1 ENHRY and CDR2 SYGVKD. The CDR3 bases are TGTGCCATCAGTGAAACAGGCGGGGAGCTGTTTTTT. It encodes CAISETGGELFF.

This clonotype was detected ten times or more. V usage is TRBV7-2 and J usage is TRBJ2-5; 7 nucleotides agree with TRBD1. Germline V lookup: CDR1 SGHTA, CDR2 FQGNSA. The CDR3 length is 14 residues. After removal of 5 bases from V and 4 bases from J, the junction contained 7 bases not matched to a gene. CDR3 sequence: CASSLYRGGETQYF. The CDR3 nucleotides read TGTGCCAGCAGCCTTTACAGGGGCGGAGAGACCCAGTACTTC.

In its sample, this clonotype was seen a few times. A far larger clone is just one base off, so this is likely a read error. The chain links TRBV7-2 to TRBJ2-7, with no clear D. CDR3 length: 15 residues. Looked up from germline, CDR1 is SGHTA and CDR2 is FQGNSA. Trimming removed 1 base from V and 7 bases from J, with 17 bases in between. The CDR3: CASSLVVEIGNEQYF. CDR3 DNA: TGTGCCAGCAGCTTAGTAGTCGAGATTGGGAATGAGCAGTACTTC.

V is TRBV7-2 and J is TRBJ1-1, with D unresolved. V lost 4 bases, J lost 4 bases, and 16 bases lay in between. The CDR3 is made up of 15 amino acids. Germline CDR1 SGHTA, CDR2 FQGNSA. In DNA form, the CDR3 reads TGTGCCAGCAGCTCGGTTTCCTTCGCGGGCACTGAAGCTTTCTTT. This sequence encodes CASSSVSFAGTEAFF.

This chain links TRBV4-1 with TRBJ1-2; perhaps TRBD1 as D (5 bases). V shed 0 bases and J shed 0 bases, with 17 bases lying between them. The CDR3 runs to 18 residues. Germline V gene sequence: CDR1 MGHRA, CDR2 YSYEKL. The CDR3: CASSQDRDSTSPNYGYTF. The CDR3 DNA sequence: TGCGCCAGCAGCCAAGACCGAGACAGCACCTCTCCTAACTATGGCTACACCTTC.

The table lists this clonotype with many counts. V usage is TRBV7-2 and J usage is TRBJ1-2; TRBD1 agrees at 10 bases. The CDR3 sequence is 16 residues long. V gave up 4 bases and J gave up 4 bases; unmatched junction bases: 9. CDR1 and CDR2 (germline): SGHTA, FQGNSA. CDR3 sequence: CASSSRPGQGTYGYTF. The CDR3 coding sequence is TGTGCCAGCAGCTCCCGTCCGGGACAGGGGACCTATGGCTACACCTTC.